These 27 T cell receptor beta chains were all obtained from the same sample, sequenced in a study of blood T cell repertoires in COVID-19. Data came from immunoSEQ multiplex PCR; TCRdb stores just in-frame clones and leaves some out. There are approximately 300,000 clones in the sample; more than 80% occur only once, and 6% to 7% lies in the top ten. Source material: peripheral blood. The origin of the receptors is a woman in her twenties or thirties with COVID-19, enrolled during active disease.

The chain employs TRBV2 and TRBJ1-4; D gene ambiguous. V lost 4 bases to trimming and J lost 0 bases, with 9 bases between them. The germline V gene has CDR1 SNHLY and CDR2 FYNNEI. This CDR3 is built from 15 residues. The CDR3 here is CASSVLGATNEKLFF. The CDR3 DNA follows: TGTGCCAGCAGTGTTCTAGGCGCAACTAATGAAAAACTGTTTTTT.

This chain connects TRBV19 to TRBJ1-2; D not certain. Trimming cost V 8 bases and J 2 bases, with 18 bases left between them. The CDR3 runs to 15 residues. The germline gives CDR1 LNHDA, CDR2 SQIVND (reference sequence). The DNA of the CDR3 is TGTGCCAGTGTTGGAATTAGCGGGCAAAACTATGGCTACACCTTC. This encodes CASVGISGQNYGYTF.

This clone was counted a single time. CDR3 in DNA: TGTGCCAGCATTAAACAGGGGGCGAAGAGTCAGCCCCAGCATTTT. Translating gives CASIKQGAKSQPQHF. The V call is TRBV28, the J call TRBJ1-5, with 9 nucleotides matching TRBD1. V dropped 7 bases and J dropped 6; count of bases not matched to a gene: 10. Per germline, CDR1 MDHEN and CDR2 SYDVKM. This CDR3 has 15 residues.

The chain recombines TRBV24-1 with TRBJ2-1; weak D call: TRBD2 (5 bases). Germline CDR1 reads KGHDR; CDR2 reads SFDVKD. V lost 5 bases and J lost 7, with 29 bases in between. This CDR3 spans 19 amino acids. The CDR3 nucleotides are TGTGCCACCAGTGGTACCATCCTCCTCAGTACGGGGAGTCCAAATGAGCAGTTCTTC. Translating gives CATSGTILLSTGSPNEQFF.

CDR3 amino acids: CASSAWDNNYGYTF. The CDR3 DNA sequence: TGTGCCAGCAGTGCATGGGACAATAACTATGGCTACACCTTC. This chain links TRBV27 with TRBJ1-2; D may be TRBD1 (6 bases). Looked up from germline, CDR1 is MNHEY and CDR2 is SMNVEV (reference sequence). V lost 5 bases and J 1 base, leaving 11 bases between the germline ends. The CDR3 runs 14 residues.

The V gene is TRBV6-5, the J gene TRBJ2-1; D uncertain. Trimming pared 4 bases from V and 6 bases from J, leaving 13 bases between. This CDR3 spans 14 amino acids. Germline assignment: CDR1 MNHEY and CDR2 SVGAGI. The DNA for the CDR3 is TGTGCCAGCAGTTCAAAACGGCCAGGCAATGAGCAGTTCTTC. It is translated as CASSSKRPGNEQFF.

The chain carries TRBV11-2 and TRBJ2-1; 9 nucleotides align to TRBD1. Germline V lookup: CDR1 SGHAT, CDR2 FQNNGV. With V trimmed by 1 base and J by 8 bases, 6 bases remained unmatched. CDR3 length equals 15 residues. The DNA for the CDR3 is TGTGCCAGCAGCTTAGCGGGACAGGGTTTCGATGAGCAGTTCTTC. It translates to CASSLAGQGFDEQFF.

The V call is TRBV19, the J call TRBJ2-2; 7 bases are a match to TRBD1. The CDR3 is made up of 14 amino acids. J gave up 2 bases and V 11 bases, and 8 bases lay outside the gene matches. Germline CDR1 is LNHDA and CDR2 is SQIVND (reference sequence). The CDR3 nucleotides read TGTGCCTGCACGACAGGGAGCAACACCGGGGAGCTGTTTTTT. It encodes CACTTGSNTGELFF.

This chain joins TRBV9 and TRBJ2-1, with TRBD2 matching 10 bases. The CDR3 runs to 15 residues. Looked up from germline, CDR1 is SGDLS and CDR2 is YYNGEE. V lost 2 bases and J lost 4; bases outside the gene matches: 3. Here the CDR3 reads CASSVTSGTYNEQFF. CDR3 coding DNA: TGTGCCAGCAGCGTTACTAGCGGGACTTACAATGAGCAGTTCTTC.

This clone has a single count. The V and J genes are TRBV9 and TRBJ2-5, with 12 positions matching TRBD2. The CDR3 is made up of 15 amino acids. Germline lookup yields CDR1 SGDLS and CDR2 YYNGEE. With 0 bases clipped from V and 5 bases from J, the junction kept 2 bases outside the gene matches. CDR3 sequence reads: CASSVGGLAGETQYF. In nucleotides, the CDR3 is TGTGCCAGCAGCGTAGGAGGACTAGCGGGGGAGACCCAGTACTTC.

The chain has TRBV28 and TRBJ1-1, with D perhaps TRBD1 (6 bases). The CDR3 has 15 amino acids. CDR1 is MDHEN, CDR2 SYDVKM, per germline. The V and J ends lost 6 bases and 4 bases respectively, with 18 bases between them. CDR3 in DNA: TGTGCCAGCAGGGGGCCCAGGGGAGAGTTCACTGAAGCTTTCTTT. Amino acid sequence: CASRGPRGEFTEAFF.

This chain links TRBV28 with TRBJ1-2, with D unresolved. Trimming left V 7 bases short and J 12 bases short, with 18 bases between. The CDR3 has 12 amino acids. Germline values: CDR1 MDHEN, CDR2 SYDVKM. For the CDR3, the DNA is TGTGCCAGCACCACTGGGGAGTACAAGAACACCTTC. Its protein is CASTTGEYKNTF.

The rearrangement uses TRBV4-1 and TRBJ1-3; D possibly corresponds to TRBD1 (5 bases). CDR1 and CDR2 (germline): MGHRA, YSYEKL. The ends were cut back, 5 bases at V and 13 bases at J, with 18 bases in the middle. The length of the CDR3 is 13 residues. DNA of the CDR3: TGCGCCAGCAGCGAGAGCTCAGGGCGAAGAATATATTTT. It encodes CASSESSGRRIYF.

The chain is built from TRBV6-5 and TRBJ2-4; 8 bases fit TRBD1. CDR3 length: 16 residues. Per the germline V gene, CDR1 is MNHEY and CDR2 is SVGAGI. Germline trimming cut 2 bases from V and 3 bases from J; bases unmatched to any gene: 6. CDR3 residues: CASSYAGGVGKNIQYF. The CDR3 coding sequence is TGTGCCAGCAGTTACGCAGGGGGCGTTGGCAAAAACATTCAGTACTTC.

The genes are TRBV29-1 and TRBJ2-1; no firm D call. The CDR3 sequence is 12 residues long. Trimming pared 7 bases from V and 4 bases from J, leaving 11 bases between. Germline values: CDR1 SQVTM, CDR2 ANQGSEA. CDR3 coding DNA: TGCAGCGCCCAAGGAGTGTACAATGAGCAGTTCTTC. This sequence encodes CSAQGVYNEQFF.

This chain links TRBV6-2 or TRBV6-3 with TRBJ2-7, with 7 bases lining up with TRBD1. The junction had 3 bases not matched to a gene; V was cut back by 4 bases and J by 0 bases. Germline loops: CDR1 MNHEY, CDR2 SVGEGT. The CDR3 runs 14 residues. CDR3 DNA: TGTGCCAGCAGTTTACAGGGGAGCTCCTACGAGCAGTACTTC. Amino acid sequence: CASSLQGSSYEQYF.

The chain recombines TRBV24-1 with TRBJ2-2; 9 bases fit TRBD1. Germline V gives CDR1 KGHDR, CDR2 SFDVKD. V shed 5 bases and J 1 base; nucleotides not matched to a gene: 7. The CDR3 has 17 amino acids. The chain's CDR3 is CATSGGDRGLNTGELFF. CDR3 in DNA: TGTGCCACCAGTGGTGGAGACAGGGGGTTGAACACCGGGGAGCTGTTTTTT.

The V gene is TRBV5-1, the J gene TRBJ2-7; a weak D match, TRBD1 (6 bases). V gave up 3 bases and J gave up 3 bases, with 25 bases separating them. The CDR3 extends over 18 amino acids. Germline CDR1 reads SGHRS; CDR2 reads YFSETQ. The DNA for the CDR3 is TGCGCCAGCAGCTGGACGCACAGGGATAGATCGGGCTACTACGAGCAGTACTTC. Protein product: CASSWTHRDRSGYYEQYF.

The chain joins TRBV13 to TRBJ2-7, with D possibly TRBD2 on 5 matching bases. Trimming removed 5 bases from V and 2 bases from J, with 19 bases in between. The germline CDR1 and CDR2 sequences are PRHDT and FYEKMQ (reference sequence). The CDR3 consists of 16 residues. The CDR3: CASSLKPGYGTYEQYF. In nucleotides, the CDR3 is TGTGCCAGCAGCCTAAAACCGGGGTACGGAACCTACGAGCAGTACTTC.

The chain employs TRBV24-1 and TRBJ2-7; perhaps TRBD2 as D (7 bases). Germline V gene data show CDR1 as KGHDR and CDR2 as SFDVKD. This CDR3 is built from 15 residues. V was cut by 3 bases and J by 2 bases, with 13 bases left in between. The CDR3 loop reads CATSDGRGYTYEQYF. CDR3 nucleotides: TGTGCCACCAGTGATGGGAGGGGGTACACCTACGAGCAGTACTTC.

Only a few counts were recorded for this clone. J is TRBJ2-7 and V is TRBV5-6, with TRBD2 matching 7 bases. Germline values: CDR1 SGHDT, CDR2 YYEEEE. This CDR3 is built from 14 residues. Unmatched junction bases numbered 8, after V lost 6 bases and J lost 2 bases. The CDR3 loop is CASTPRLAAYEQYF. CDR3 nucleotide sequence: TGTGCCAGCACCCCCAGGCTAGCGGCCTACGAGCAGTACTTC.

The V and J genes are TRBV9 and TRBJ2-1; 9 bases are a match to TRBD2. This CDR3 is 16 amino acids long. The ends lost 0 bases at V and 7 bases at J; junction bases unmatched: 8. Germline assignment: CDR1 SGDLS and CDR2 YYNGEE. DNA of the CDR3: TGTGCCAGCAGCGTAGATGCGGGAGGGGGTCTGAATGAGCAGTTCTTC. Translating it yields CASSVDAGGGLNEQFF. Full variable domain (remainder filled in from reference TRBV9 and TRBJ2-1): DSGVTQTPKHLITATGQRVTLRCSPRSGDLSVYWYQQSLDQGLQFLIQYYNGEERAKGNILERFSAQQFPDLHSELNLSSLELGDSALYFCASSVDAGGGLNEQFFGPGTRLTVL.

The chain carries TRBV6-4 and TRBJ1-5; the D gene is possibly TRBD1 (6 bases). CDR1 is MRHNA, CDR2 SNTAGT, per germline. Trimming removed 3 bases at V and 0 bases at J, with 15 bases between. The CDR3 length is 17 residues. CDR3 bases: TGTGCCAGCAGTGAGGGGGACAAGTTTTATAGCAATCAGCCCCAGCATTTT. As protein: CASSEGDKFYSNQPQHF.

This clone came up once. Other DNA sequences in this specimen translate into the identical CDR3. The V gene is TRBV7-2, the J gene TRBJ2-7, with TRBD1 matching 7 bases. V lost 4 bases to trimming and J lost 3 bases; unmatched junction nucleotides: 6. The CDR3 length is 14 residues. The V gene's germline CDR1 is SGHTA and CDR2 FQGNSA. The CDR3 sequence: CASSSTGTVYEQYF. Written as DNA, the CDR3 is TGTGCCAGCAGCTCAACCGGGACAGTCTACGAGCAGTACTTC. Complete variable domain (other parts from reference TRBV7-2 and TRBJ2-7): GAGVSQSPSNKVTEKGKDVELRCDPISGHTALYWYRQSLGQGLEFLIYFQGNSAPDKSGLPSDRFSAERTGGSVSTLTIQRTQQEDSAVYLCASSSTGTVYEQYFGPGTRLTVT.

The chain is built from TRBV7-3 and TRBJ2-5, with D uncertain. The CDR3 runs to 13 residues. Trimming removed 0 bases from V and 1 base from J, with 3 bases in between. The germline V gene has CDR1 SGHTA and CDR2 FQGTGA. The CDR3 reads CASSLTFQETQYF. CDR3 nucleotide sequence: TGTGCCAGCAGCTTAACCTTCCAAGAGACCCAGTACTTC.

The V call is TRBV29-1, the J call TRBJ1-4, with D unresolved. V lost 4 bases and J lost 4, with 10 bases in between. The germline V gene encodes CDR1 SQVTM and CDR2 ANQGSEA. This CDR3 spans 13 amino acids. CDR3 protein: CSVGWQINEKLFF. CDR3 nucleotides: TGCAGCGTTGGCTGGCAGATTAATGAAAAACTGTTTTTT.

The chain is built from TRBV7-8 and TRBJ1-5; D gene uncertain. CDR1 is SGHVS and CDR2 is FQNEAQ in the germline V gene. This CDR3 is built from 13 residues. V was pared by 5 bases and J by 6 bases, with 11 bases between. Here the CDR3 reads CASSPTPGQPQHF. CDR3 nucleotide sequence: TGTGCCAGCAGCCCTACGCCCGGTCAGCCCCAGCATTTT.